Following are 25 T cell receptor beta chains from one sample sequenced in a study of blood T cell repertoires in COVID-19 (TCRdb year 2020). Libraries were made using the immunoSEQ multiplex PCR assay. TCRdb limited this immuneACCESS table to in-frame rearrangements with V and J called. A share of clones is missing; checked studies link under half to unresolved V genes, and the rest is unexplained. A total of a few hundred thousand clones appear in this sample, approximately 81% of them only once. Clones ranked in the top ten supply 3.6% of the sample. Sequenced material: peripheral blood. Receptors were obtained from a woman under 30 with acute or convalescent COVID-19.

A single count supports this clone. The chain links TRBV5-1 to TRBJ2-3; possibly TRBD2 for D (6 bases). Per germline, CDR1 SGHRS and CDR2 YFSETQ. CDR3 length: 14 residues. The V end was cut by 5 bases, the J end by 6 bases, with 16 bases between. The CDR3 protein is CASRARVAVDTQYF. CDR3 bases: TGCGCCAGCAGAGCACGGGTAGCGGTTGATACGCAGTATTTT.

The chain couples TRBV2 to TRBJ1-5; possibly TRBD1 for D (6 bases). V was cut by 6 bases and J by 2 bases, with 11 bases left in between. The CDR3 loop spans 14 amino acids. CDR1 SNHLY and CDR2 FYNNEI come from the germline V gene. The CDR3 coding sequence is TGTGCCAGCAGAGTGACAGGTGGCAATCAGCCCCAGCATTTT. It encodes CASRVTGGNQPQHF.

The V gene is TRBV27, the J gene TRBJ1-1, with a weak D call TRBD1 (5 bases). Germline lookup yields CDR1 MNHEY and CDR2 SMNVEV (reference sequence). The V end lost 1 base, the J end lost 5 bases, and 8 bases lay between the germline ends. The CDR3 has 13 amino acids. The CDR3 DNA is TGTGCCAGCAGTTTATACGGGGGTACTGAAGCTTTCTTT. Protein product: CASSLYGGTEAFF.

The gene calls are TRBV4-1 and TRBJ2-7; 9 bases map to TRBD2. Germline V gene data show CDR1 as MGHRA and CDR2 as YSYEKL. After removal of 2 bases from V and 4 bases from J, the junction contained 6 bases not matched to a gene. The CDR3 runs to 15 residues. CDR3: CASSQTPSGTYEQYF. The CDR3 region has the DNA TGCGCCAGCAGCCAAACTCCTAGCGGGACTTACGAGCAGTACTTC.

This sequence joins TRBV25-1 and TRBJ1-5; 9 bases map to TRBD1. Trimming removed 11 bases from V and 2 bases from J; junction bases left unmatched: 4. Germline V gene data show CDR1 as MGHDK and CDR2 as SYGVNS. This CDR3 has 13 amino acids. Here the CDR3 reads CAGGDRGNQPQHF. In DNA form, the CDR3 reads TGTGCCGGAGGGGACAGGGGCAATCAGCCCCAGCATTTT.

As to this clone: Distinct nucleotide sequences in the sample also encode this CDR3. The chain combines TRBV3-1 (or the pseudogene TRBV3-2) with TRBJ1-1; D uncertain. Trimming cost V 3 bases and J 2 bases, with 7 bases left between them. The CDR3 consists of 13 residues. Germline lookup yields CDR1 LGHDT and CDR2 YNNKEL (reference sequence). The CDR3 reads CASSHNRNTEAFF. The CDR3 nucleotides read TGTGCCAGCAGCCATAACAGAAACACTGAAGCTTTCTTT.

This clone was seen only once. This chain connects TRBV28 to TRBJ1-5; no firm D call. From germline, CDR1 is MDHEN and CDR2 SYDVKM. V gave up 7 bases and J gave up 3 bases, with 13 bases separating them. This CDR3 region has 14 residues. CDR3 in DNA: TGTGCCAGCACTCGGGGTTTGCCCAATCAGCCCCAGCATTTT. This sequence encodes CASTRGLPNQPQHF.

This chain links TRBV6-2 or TRBV6-3 with TRBJ2-7; the match to TRBD2 covers 8 bases. After removal of 4 bases from V and 3 bases from J, the junction contained 8 bases not matched to a gene. The CDR3 sequence is 15 residues long. The germline gives CDR1 MNHEY, CDR2 SVGEGT. The CDR3 DNA reads TGTGCCAGCAGTTCCGGGGGGGGGCCATACTACGAGCAGTACTTC. This encodes CASSSGGGPYYEQYF.

As to this clone: Other DNA sequences from this sample encode an identical CDR3 as well. The chain is built from TRBV6-5 and TRBJ1-1, with unresolved D. CDR1 is MNHEY and CDR2 is SVGAGI in the germline V gene. The V end was cut by 2 bases, the J end by 0 bases, with 4 bases between. There are 13 residues in the CDR3. The CDR3 loop reads CASSYQMNTEAFF. CDR3 nucleotide sequence: TGTGCCAGCAGTTACCAAATGAACACTGAAGCTTTCTTT.

The chain employs TRBV5-1 and TRBJ2-1, with D maybe TRBD2 (5 bases). V was shortened by 2 bases and J by 6 bases, with 12 bases between the two germline ends. The CDR3 contains 14 residues. CDR1 and CDR2 from the germline V gene are SGHRS and YFSETQ. In DNA, the CDR3 is TGCGCCAGCAGCTTAAATGACTACCGCAATGAGCAGTTCTTC. It yields the protein CASSLNDYRNEQFF.

The chain recombines TRBV10-3 with TRBJ1-6; D remains ambiguous. The V gene's germline CDR1 is ENHRY and CDR2 SYGVKD. Trimming cost V 0 bases and J 4 bases, with 4 bases left between them. CDR3 length: 14 residues. The CDR3 DNA reads TGTGCCATCAGTGAGTCTCCATATAATTCACCCCTCCACTTT. This gives the protein CAISESPYNSPLHF.

The chain employs TRBV5-6 and TRBJ1-2, with D unclear. Germline V gene sequence: CDR1 SGHDT, CDR2 YYEEEE. Trimming stripped 3 bases from V and 3 bases from J, with 3 bases between. The CDR3 contains 11 residues. The CDR3 coding sequence is TGTGCCAGCAGCTCTGACTATGGCTACACCTTC. Protein sequence: CASSSDYGYTF.

This sequence joins TRBV28 and TRBJ2-5; no definite D call. Germline V gene sequence: CDR1 MDHEN, CDR2 SYDVKM. The CDR3 totals 15 residues. V dropped 5 bases and J dropped 0 bases, with 13 bases sitting between them. CDR3 DNA: TGTGCCAGCAGTCCCCTGGTGCGGCACCAAGAGACCCAGTACTTC. It is translated as CASSPLVRHQETQYF.

This clone was seen just once. The chain carries TRBV11-2 and TRBJ2-3; 15 bases map to TRBD2. The CDR3 contains 17 residues. Germline trimming cut 1 base from V and 6 bases from J; bases unmatched to any gene: 5. Germline CDR1 SGHAT, CDR2 FQNNGV. CDR3 nucleotide sequence: TGTGCCAGCAGCTTAGCGGGACTAGCGGGAGGTGTGGATACGCAGTATTTT. It specifies CASSLAGLAGGVDTQYF.

The V call is TRBV12-3 or TRBV12-4, the J call TRBJ2-5, with D possibly TRBD2 on 6 matching bases. Trimming removed 6 bases from V and 6 bases from J, with 14 bases in between. The CDR3 sequence is 13 residues long. The CDR3 nucleotides read TGTGCCAGCAGGAGGGACGGGAGACAGACCCAGTACTTC. Its protein is CASRRDGRQTQYF.

The chain uses TRBV5-1 and TRBJ2-5; D not certain. Germline-derived CDR1 and CDR2 are SGHRS and YFSETQ. The V end lost 3 bases, the J end lost 4 bases, and 10 bases lay between the germline ends. CDR3 length: 13 amino acids. This CDR3 is CASSSPRVETQYF. The CDR3 nucleotides are TGCGCCAGCAGCTCCCCAAGAGTAGAGACCCAGTACTTC.

This sequence joins TRBV16 and TRBJ1-2, with a possible D match to TRBD1 (5 bases). Germline values: CDR1 KGHSY, CDR2 FQNENV. The CDR3 is 12 residues long. Between the trimmed V and J ends, which lost 2 bases and 4 bases, there was a span of 5 bases. The CDR3 loop reads CASSQGAYGYTF. The CDR3, as DNA: TGTGCCAGCAGCCAAGGGGCCTATGGCTACACCTTC.

The chain recombines TRBV24-1 with TRBJ2-5; no clear D. This CDR3 contains 10 residues. Trimming shortened V by 7 bases and J by 5 bases, and 4 bases separated the two germline ends. Germline CDR1 is KGHDR and CDR2 is SFDVKD. The CDR3 loop is CATSRETQYF. The CDR3, as DNA: TGTGCCACCAGCCGGGAGACCCAGTACTTC.

The rearrangement uses TRBV10-1 and TRBJ2-1; D unresolved. CDR1 is WNHNN and CDR2 is SYGVQD in the germline V gene (reference sequence). CDR3 length: 17 amino acids. The V and J ends lost 3 bases and 1 base respectively, with 16 bases between them. CDR3 in amino acids: CASSDPGRRRSYNEQFF. The CDR3 DNA is TGCGCCAGCAGTGATCCAGGCCGGCGAAGATCCTACAATGAGCAGTTCTTC.

This clone was recorded only once. The chain has TRBV20-1 and TRBJ1-2; 7 nucleotides agree with TRBD1. In germline, CDR1 is DFQATT, CDR2 SNEGSKA (reference sequence). The CDR3 is 10 residues long. J was trimmed by 9 bases and V by 7 bases; bases with no gene match: 5. Written as DNA, the CDR3 is TGCAGTGGTCAGGGGGTGAGCTACACCTTC. Translation: CSGQGVSYTF.

The chain has TRBV28 and TRBJ2-5, with D tentatively TRBD1 (6 bases). The CDR3 covers 15 residues. V was pared by 5 bases and J by 0 bases, with 13 bases between. Germline V gene data show CDR1 as MDHEN and CDR2 as SYDVKM. CDR3 residues: CASSTGRGYQETQYF. Written as DNA, the CDR3 is TGTGCCAGCAGTACAGGGAGAGGGTACCAAGAGACCCAGTACTTC.

The chain employs TRBV5-1 and TRBJ1-1; no reliable D call. This CDR3 contains 14 residues. Deletions cut 0 bases from V and 6 bases from J, with 12 bases between. Germline CDR1 is SGHRS and CDR2 is YFSETQ. CDR3 protein: CASSLGDRSAEAFF. The CDR3 bases are TGCGCCAGCAGCTTGGGCGATAGGAGCGCTGAAGCTTTCTTT.

The rearrangement joins TRBV30 to TRBJ1-2, with 8 bases aligning to TRBD1. This CDR3 spans 13 amino acids. Trimming took 2 bases from V and 8 from J; bases not matched to a gene: 7. CDR1 is GTSNPN and CDR2 is SVGIG in the germline V gene (reference sequence). CDR3 sequence (DNA): TGTGCCTGGAGTCTCCAGGGGGCTGGAGGCTACACCTTC. Its protein is CAWSLQGAGGYTF.

The gene calls are TRBV29-1 and TRBJ2-5; 7 bases align to TRBD1. The CDR3 is made up of 13 amino acids. CDR1 is SQVTM and CDR2 is ANQGSEA in the germline V gene. J lost 5 bases, V lost 3 bases, and 6 bases had no gene match. CDR3: CSVDSRGLETQYF. In DNA form, the CDR3 reads TGCAGCGTTGACAGCAGGGGGTTGGAGACCCAGTACTTC.

V is TRBV4-1 and J is TRBJ1-3; 8 bases fit TRBD1. The CDR3 covers 15 residues. Germline V gene data show CDR1 as MGHRA and CDR2 as YSYEKL. V gave up 4 bases and J gave up 3 bases; unmatched junction bases: 5. CDR3 residues: CASSLKQGDGNTIYF. CDR3 DNA: TGCGCCAGCAGCCTTAAACAGGGGGATGGAAACACCATATATTTT.